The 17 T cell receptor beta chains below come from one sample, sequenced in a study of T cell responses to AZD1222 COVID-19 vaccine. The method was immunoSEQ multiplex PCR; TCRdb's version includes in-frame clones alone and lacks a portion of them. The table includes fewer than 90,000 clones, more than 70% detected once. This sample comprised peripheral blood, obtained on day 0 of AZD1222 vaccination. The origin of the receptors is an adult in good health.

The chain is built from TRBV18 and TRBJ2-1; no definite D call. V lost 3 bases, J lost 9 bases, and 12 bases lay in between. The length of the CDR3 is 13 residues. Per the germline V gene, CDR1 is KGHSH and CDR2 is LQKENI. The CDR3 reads CASSPESRGEQFF. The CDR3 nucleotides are TGTGCCAGCTCACCTGAGTCCCGCGGTGAGCAGTTCTTC.

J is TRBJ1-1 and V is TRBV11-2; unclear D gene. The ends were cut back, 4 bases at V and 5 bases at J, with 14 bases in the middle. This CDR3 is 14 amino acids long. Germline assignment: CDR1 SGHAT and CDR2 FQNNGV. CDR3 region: CASSWAVLGTEAFF. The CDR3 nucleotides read TGTGCCAGCAGCTGGGCAGTATTGGGGACTGAAGCTTTCTTT.

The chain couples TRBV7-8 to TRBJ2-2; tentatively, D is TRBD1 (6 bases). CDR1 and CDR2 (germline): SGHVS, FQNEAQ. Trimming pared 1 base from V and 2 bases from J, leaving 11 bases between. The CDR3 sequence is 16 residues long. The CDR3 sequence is CASSLVGTLNTGELFF. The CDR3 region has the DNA TGTGCCAGCAGCTTAGTCGGGACACTTAACACCGGGGAGCTGTTTTTT.

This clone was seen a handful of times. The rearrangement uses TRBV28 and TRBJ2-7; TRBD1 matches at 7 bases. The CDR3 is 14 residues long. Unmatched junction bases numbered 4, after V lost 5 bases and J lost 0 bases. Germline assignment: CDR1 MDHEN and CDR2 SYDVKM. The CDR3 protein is CASSTGTASYEQYV. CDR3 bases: TGTGCCAGCAGTACAGGGACAGCCTCCTACGAGCAGTACGTC.

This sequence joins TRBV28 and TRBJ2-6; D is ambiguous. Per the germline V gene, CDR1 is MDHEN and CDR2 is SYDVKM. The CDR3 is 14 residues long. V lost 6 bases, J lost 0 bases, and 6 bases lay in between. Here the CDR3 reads CASSSVSGANVLTF. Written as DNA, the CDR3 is TGTGCCAGCAGCTCTGTCTCTGGGGCCAACGTCCTGACTTTC.

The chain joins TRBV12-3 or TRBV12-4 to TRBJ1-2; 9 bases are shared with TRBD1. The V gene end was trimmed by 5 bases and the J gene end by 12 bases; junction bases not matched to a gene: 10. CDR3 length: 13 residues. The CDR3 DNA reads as TGTGCCAGCAGTCGTTTTCCGGACAGGGGTGACACCTTC. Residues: CASSRFPDRGDTF.

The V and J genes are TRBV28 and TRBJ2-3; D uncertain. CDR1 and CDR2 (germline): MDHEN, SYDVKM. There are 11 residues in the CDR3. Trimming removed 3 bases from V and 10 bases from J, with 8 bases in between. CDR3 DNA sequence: TGTGCCAGCAGTTTTGCTTACTCGCAGTATTTT. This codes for CASSFAYSQYF.

For the CDR3, the DNA is TGTGCCAGCAGGAACTCAGGGGGCGTTTCGGGCTACACCTTC. Its translation is CASRNSGGVSGYTF. The V and J genes are TRBV5-4 and TRBJ1-2, with TRBD1 identical over 8 bases. The CDR3 extends over 14 amino acids. V trimming: 5 bases; J trimming: 8 bases; junction bases outside the gene matches: 11. Germline V gives CDR1 SGHNT, CDR2 YYREEE (reference sequence).

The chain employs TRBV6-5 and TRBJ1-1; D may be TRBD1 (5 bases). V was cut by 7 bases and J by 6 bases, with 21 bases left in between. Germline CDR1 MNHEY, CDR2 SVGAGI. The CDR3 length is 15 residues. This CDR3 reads CASTHGAGRLAEAFF. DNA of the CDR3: TGTGCCAGCACCCACGGGGCAGGGAGGCTGGCTGAAGCTTTCTTT.

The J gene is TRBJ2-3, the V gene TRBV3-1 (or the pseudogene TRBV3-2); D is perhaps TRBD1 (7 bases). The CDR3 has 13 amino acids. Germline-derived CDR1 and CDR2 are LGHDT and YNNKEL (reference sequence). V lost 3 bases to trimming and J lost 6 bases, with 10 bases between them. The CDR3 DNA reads TGTGCCAGCAGCCAGGGGGGACAGGATACGCAGTATTTT. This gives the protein CASSQGGQDTQYF.

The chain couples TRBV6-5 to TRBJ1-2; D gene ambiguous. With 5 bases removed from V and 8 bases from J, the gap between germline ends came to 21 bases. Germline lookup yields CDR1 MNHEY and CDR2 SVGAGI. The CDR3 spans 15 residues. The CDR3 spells CASSRPPEILPGYTF. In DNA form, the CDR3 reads TGTGCCAGCAGTCGCCCTCCAGAAATACTCCCCGGCTACACCTTC.

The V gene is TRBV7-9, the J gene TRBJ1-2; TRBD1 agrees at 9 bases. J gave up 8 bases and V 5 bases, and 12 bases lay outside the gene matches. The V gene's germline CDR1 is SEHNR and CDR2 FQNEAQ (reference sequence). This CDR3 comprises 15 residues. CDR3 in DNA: TGTGCCAGCAGCCGAACAGGGGGCGCGGTCGGCGGCTACACCTTC. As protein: CASSRTGGAVGGYTF.

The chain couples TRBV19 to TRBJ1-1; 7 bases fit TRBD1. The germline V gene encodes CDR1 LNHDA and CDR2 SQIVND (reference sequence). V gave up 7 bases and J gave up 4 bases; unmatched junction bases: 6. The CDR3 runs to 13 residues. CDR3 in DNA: TGTGCCAGTAAGACAGGGTGGTCCACTGAAGCTTTCTTT. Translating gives CASKTGWSTEAFF. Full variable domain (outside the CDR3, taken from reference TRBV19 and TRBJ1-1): DGGITQSPKYLFRKEGQNVTLSCEQNLNHDAMYWYRQDPGQGLRLIYYSQIVNDFQKGDIAEGYSVSREKKESFPLTVTSAQKNPTAFYLCASKTGWSTEAFFGQGTRLTVV.

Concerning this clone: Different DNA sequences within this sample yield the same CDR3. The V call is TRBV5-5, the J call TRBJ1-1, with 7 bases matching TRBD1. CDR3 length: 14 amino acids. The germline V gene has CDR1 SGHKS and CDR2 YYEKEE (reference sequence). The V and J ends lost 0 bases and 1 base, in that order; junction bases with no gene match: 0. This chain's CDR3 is CASSLEGANTEAFF. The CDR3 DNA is TGTGCCAGCAGCTTGGAGGGGGCGAACACTGAAGCTTTCTTT.

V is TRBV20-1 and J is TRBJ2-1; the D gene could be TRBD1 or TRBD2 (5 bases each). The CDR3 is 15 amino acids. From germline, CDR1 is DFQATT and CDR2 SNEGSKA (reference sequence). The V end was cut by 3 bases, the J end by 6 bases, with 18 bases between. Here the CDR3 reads CSASRGASGVNEQFF. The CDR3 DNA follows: TGCAGTGCTAGTAGGGGAGCTAGTGGGGTCAATGAGCAGTTCTTC.

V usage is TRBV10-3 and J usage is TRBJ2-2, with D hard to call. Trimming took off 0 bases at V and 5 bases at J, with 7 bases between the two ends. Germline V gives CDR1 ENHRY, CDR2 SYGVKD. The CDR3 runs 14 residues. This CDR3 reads CAISESSFTGELFF. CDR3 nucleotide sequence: TGTGCCATCAGTGAGTCTTCTTTTACCGGGGAGCTGTTTTTT.

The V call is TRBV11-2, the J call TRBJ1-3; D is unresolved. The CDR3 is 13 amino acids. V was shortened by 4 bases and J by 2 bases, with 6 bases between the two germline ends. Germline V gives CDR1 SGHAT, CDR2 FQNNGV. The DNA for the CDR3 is TGTGCCAGCAGCTCGACGACTGGAAACACCATATATTTT. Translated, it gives CASSSTTGNTIYF.